This T cell receptor (beta chain) was profiled in a study of cytomegalovirus exposure and HLA in healthy donors. Concerning this clone: As yet, its antigen is unknown.

The CDR3 length is 15 residues. The germline V gene has CDR1 SGHRS and CDR2 YFSETQ. V gave up 3 bases and J gave up 6 bases; unmatched junction bases: 10. Study observations and caveats: Some TCR beta chains (approximately 180 of them) were listed as cytomegalovirus-associated. In vitro work confirmed that three CMV-associated chains recognize CMV antigens. A prior analysis recorded that most TCR beta V segments were productive about 87% or about 30% of the time. A classifier reportedly called cytomegalovirus status with high sensitivity and specificity.

13 Jbeta primers and 60 Vbeta primers were used for the PCR. Here immunoSEQ multiplex PCR was the method, and the copy in TCRdb shows in-frame clones only, minus some. The data contain approximately 95,000 clones, about 86% of them singletons. The chain has TRBV5-1 and TRBJ2-7, with TRBD1 matching 9 bases. The origin of this receptor is a woman between 65 and 79 years old in good health and CMV-seropositive. The sample was PBMCs. This chain's CDR3 is CASSSGDREGLEQYF. DNA of the CDR3: TGCGCCAGCAGCTCAGGGGACAGGGAGGGTCTCGAGCAGTACTTC.